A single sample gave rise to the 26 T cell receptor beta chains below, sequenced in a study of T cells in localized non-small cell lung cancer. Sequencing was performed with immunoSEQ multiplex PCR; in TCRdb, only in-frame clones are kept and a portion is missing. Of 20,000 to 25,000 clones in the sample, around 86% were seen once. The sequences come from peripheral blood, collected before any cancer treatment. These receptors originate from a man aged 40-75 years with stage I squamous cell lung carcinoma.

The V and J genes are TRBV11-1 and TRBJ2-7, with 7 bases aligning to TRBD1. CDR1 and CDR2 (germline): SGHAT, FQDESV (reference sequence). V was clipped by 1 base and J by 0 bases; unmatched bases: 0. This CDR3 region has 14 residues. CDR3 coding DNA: TGTGCCAGCAGCTTAGGGGACAGCTCCTACGAGCAGTACTTC. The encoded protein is CASSLGDSSYEQYF.

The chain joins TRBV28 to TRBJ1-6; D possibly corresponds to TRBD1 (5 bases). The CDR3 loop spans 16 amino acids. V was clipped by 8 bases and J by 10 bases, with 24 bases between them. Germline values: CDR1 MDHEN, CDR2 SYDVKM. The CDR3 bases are TGTGCCAGCTCTCACGACAGTGGCGGGTTGGGATCACCCCTCCACTTT. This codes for CASSHDSGGLGSPLHF.

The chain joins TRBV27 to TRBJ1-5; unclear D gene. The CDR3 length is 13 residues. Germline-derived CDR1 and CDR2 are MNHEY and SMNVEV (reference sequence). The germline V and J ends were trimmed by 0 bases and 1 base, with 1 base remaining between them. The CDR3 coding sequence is TGTGCCAGCAGTTTATCGAGCAATCAGCCCCAGCATTTT. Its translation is CASSLSSNQPQHF.

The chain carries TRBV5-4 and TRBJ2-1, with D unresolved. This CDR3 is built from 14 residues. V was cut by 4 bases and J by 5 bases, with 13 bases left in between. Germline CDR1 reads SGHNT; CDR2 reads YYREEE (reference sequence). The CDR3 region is CASSISRANNEQFF. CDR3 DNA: TGTGCCAGCAGCATAAGCCGGGCCAACAATGAGCAGTTCTTC.

The CDR3, as DNA: TGTGCCAGCAGCCCTATGACAGGGTATACTGAAGCTTTCTTT. It is translated as CASSPMTGYTEAFF. The V gene is TRBV9, the J gene TRBJ1-1; 7 bases map to TRBD1. The CDR3 has 14 amino acids. The trim removed 4 bases at V and 5 bases at J, leaving 8 bases unmatched. Germline V gene sequence: CDR1 SGDLS, CDR2 YYNGEE.

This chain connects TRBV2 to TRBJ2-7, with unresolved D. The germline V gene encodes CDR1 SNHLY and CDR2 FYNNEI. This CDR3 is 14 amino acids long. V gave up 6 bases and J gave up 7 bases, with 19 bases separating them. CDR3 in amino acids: CASRPLERYGEQYF. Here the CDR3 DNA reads TGTGCCAGCAGACCTTTGGAAAGGTACGGGGAGCAGTACTTC.

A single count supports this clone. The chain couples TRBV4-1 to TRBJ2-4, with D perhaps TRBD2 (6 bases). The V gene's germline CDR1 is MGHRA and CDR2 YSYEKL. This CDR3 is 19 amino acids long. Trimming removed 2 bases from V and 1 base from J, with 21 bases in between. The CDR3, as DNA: TGCGCCAGCAGCCAAAGAGGTTGGAGCAAGGAGGGCGCCAAAAACATTCAGTACTTC. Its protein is CASSQRGWSKEGAKNIQYF.

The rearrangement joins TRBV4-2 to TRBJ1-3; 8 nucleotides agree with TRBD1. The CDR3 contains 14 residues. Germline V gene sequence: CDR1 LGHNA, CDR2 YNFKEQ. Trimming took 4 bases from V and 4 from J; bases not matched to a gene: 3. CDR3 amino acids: CASSLRDRGNTIYF. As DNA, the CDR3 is TGTGCCAGCAGCCTCAGGGACAGGGGAAACACCATATATTTT.

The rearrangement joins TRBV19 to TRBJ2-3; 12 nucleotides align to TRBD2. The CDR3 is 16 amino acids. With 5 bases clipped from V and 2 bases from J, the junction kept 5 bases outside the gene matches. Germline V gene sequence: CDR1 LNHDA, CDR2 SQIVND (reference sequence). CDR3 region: CASSSWTSGDTDTQYF. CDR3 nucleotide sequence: TGTGCCAGTAGTTCGTGGACTAGCGGGGACACAGATACGCAGTATTTT.

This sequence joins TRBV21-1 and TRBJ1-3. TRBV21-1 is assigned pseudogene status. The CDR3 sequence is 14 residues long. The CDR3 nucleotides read TGTGCCAGCAGCGGTAGGGCCTCTGGAAACACCATATATTTT. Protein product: CASSGRASGNTIYF.

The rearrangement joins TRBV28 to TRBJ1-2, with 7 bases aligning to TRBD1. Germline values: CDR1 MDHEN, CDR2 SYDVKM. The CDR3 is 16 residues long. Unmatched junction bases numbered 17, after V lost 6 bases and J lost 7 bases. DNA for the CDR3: TGTGCCAGCAGCATCCTGCTCGACAGGGTGGGGGGTGGCTACACCTTC. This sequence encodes CASSILLDRVGGGYTF.

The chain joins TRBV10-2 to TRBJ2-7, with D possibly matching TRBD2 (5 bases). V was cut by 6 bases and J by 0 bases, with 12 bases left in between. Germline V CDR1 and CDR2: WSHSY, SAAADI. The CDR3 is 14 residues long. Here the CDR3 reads CASRVSAFSYEQYF. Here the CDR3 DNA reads TGCGCCAGCAGGGTTAGCGCGTTCTCCTACGAGCAGTACTTC.

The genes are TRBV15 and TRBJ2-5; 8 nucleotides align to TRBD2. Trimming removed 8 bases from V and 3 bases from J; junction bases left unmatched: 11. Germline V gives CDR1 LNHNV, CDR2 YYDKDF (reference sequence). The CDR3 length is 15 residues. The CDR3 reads CATQLSGTREETQYF. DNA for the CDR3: TGTGCCACCCAACTTAGCGGGACGAGGGAAGAGACCCAGTACTTC.

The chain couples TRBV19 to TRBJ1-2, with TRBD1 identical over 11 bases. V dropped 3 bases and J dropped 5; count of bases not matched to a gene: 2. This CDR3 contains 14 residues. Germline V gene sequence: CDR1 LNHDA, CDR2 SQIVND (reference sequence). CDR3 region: CASSMGQGEYGYTF. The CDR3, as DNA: TGTGCCAGTAGTATGGGACAGGGGGAGTATGGCTACACCTTC.

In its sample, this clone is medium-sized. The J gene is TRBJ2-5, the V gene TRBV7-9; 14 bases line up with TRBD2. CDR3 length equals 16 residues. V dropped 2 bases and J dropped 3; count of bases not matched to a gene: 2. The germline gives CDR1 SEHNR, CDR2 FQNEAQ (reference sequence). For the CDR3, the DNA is TGTGCCAGCAGCTTAATGGGACTAGCGGGGGAAGAGACCCAGTACTTC. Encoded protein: CASSLMGLAGEETQYF.

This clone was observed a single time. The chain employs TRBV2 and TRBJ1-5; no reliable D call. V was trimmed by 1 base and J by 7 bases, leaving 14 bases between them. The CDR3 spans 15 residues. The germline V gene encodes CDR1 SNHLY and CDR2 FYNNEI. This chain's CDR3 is CASSEGPELGQPQHF. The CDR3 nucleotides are TGTGCCAGCAGTGAAGGCCCCGAACTGGGACAGCCCCAGCATTTT.

The CDR3 loop is CASSIQGSQPQHF. The CDR3 coding sequence is TGTGCCAGTAGTATTCAGGGGAGCCAGCCCCAGCATTTT. V is TRBV19 and J is TRBJ1-5, with D possibly being TRBD1 (6 bases). V dropped 3 bases and J dropped 7 bases, with 10 bases sitting between them. The germline gives CDR1 LNHDA, CDR2 SQIVND (reference sequence). The CDR3 spans 13 residues.

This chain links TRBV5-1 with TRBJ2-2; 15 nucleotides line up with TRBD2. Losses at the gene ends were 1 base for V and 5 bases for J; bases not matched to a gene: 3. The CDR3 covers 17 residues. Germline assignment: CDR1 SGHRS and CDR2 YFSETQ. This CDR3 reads CASSLSGLAGGTGELFF. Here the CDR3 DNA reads TGCGCCAGCAGCTTGTCGGGACTAGCGGGGGGAACCGGGGAGCTGTTTTTT.

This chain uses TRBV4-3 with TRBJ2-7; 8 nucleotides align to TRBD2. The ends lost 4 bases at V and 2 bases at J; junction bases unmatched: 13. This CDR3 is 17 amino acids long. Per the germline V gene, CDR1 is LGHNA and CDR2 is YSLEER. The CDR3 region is CASSRRFPVAGTYEQYF. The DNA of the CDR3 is TGCGCCAGCAGCCGTCGCTTTCCGGTAGCGGGGACCTACGAGCAGTACTTC.

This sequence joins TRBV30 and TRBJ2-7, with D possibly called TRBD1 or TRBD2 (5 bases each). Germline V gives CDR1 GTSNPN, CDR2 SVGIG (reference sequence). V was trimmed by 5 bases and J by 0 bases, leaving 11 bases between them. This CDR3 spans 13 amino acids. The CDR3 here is CAWSMGTSYEQYF. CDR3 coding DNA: TGTGCCTGGTCCATGGGGACCTCCTACGAGCAGTACTTC. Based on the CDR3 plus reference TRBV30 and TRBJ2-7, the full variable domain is SQTIHQWPATLVQPVGSPLSLECTVEGTSNPNLYWYRQAAGRGLQLLFYSVGIGQISSEVPQNLSASRPQDRQFILSSKKLLLSDSGFYLCAWSMGTSYEQYFGPGTRLTVT.

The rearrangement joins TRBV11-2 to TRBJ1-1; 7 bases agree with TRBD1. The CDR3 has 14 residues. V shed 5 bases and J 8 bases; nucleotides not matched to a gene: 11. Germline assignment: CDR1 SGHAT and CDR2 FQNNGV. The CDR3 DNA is TGTGCCAGCAGCGATCCGGGACAGATATCCGAAGCTTTCTTT. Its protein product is CASSDPGQISEAFF.

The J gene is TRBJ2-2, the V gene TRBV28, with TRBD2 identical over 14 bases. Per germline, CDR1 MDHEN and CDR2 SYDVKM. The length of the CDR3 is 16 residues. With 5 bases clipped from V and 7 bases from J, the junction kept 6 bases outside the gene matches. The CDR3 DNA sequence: TGTGCCAGCAGTGGGACTAGCGGGGGTGCGGTCGGGGAGCTGTTTTTT. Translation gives CASSGTSGGAVGELFF. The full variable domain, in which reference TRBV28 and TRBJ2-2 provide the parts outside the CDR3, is DVKVTQSSRYLVKRTGEKVFLECVQDMDHENMFWYRQDPGLGLRLIYFSYDVKMKEKGDIPEGYSVSREKKERFSLILESASTNQTSMYLCASSGTSGGAVGELFFGEGSRLTVL.

CDR3 protein: CASKGTGDPEQYF. In nucleotides, the CDR3 is TGTGCCAGCAAGGGGACAGGGGACCCCGAGCAGTACTTC. This chain connects TRBV2 to TRBJ2-7, with 10 positions matching TRBD1. This CDR3 contains 13 residues. Germline V gene data show CDR1 as SNHLY and CDR2 as FYNNEI. Losses at the gene ends were 7 bases for V and 6 bases for J; bases not matched to a gene: 6.

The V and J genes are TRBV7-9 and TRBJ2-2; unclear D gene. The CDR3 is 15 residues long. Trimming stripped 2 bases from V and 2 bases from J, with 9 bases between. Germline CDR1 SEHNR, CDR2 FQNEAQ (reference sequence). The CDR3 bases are TGTGCCAGCAGCTTATTGACTGCCAACACCGGGGAGCTGTTTTTT. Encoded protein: CASSLLTANTGELFF.

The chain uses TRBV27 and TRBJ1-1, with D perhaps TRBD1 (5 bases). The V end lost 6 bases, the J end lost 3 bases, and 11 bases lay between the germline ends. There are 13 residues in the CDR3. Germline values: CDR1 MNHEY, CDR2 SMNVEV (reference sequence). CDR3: CASRWGYDTEAFF. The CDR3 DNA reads TGTGCCAGCAGGTGGGGGTATGACACTGAAGCTTTCTTT.

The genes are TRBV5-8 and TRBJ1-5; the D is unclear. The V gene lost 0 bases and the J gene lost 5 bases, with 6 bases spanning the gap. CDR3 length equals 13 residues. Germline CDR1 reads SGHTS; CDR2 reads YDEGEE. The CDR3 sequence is CASSLDRDQPQHF. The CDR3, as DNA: TGTGCCAGCAGCTTGGATAGGGATCAGCCCCAGCATTTT. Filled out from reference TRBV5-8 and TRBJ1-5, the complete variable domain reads EAGVTQSPTHLIKTRGQQATLRCSPISGHTSVYWYQQALGLGLQFLLWYDEGEERNRGNFPPRFSGRQFPNYSSELNVNALELEDSALYLCASSLDRDQPQHFGDGTRLSIL.